The rows below give T cell receptor beta chains drawn from one sample of a study of cytomegalovirus exposure and HLA in healthy donors. Method: immunoSEQ multiplex PCR; TCRdb's copy keeps in-frame clones and lacks some. Of 150,000 or so clones detected, 65% to 80% appear once; the ten largest clones hold 3% to 3.5%. The source material was PBMCs. The receptors derive from a male donor in good health and CMV-seronegative. The CDR3 runs from the conserved cysteine through the conserved F or W. The D gene is left open where the match is weak. Clone size appears in some rows only: once, few, many, or a class for an expanded clone.

V gene	CDR3 length	clone size	D gene	J gene	CDR3 DNA	CDR3 protein
TRBV4-1	18	NA	TRBD2	TRBJ2-1	TGCGCCAGCAGCCAACTGGGACTAGCGGGAGTCTCCTACAATGAGCAGTTCTTC	CASSQLGLAGVSYNEQFF
TRBV19	13	once	NA	TRBJ2-7	TGTGCCAGTAGTCATACGGGGTCCTACGAGCAGTACTTC	CASSHTGSYEQYF
TRBV2	16	NA	TRBD1	TRBJ2-1	TGTGCCAGCAGTGGATACCGGGACAGGGTTTACAATGAGCAGTTCTTC	CASSGYRDRVYNEQFF
TRBV7-2	13	few	NA	TRBJ1-5	TGTGCCAGCAGCTTAGATCGTAGCCAGCCCCAGCATTTT	CASSLDRSQPQHF
TRBV7-8	11	NA	NA	TRBJ2-5	TGTGCCAGCAGCTCGCAAGAGACCCAGTACTTC	CASSSQETQYF
TRBV6-5	16	once	TRBD2	TRBJ2-2	TGTGCCAGCAGTTACCGGGGACTAGCGGGCACCGGGGAGCTGTTTTTT	CASSYRGLAGTGELFF
TRBV5-1	15	NA	TRBD1	TRBJ2-2	TGCGCCAGCACCCGAGGGACAGGGTTCACCGGGGAGCTGTTTTTT	CASTRGTGFTGELFF
TRBV5-6	15	NA	TRBD1	TRBJ1-5	TGTGCCAGCACCCGGACAGGCCACCTCAATCAGCCCCAGCATTTT	CASTRTGHLNQPQHF
TRBV19	15	few	NA	TRBJ1-4	TGTGCCAGTAGTATATCGGGATCGTCTAATGAAAAACTGTTTTTT	CASSISGSSNEKLFF
TRBV15	15	NA	NA	TRBJ2-7	TGTGCCACCAGCAGATCTACAGGGTCCCCCTACGAGCAGTACTTC	CATSRSTGSPYEQYF
TRBV2	14	once	NA	TRBJ1-1	TGTGCCAGCAGTGGGGGGCAGGGGCTCACTGAAGCTTTCTTT	CASSGGQGLTEAFF
TRBV29-1	13	once	NA	TRBJ2-5	TGCAGCGTTGAGCGTAAGCTCGGAGAGACCCAGTACTTC	CSVERKLGETQYF
TRBV9	13	few	NA	TRBJ2-7	TGTGCCAGCAGCGTAGGGGGCAACTACGAGCAGTACTTC	CASSVGGNYEQYF
TRBV7-9	15	NA	TRBD1	TRBJ1-2	TGTGCCAGCAGCCTAGACGGGACAGGGACCTTCGGCTACACCTTC	CASSLDGTGTFGYTF
TRBV6-5	14	NA	NA	TRBJ1-3	TGTGCCAGCTGTGGACAGATCTCTGGAAACACCATATATTTT	CASCGQISGNTIYF
TRBV14	16	NA	NA	TRBJ1-3	TGTGCCAGCAGCCCGCAACTACTTCTCTCTGGAAACACCATATATTTT	CASSPQLLLSGNTIYF
TRBV10-3	16	NA	TRBD2	TRBJ2-2	TGTGCCATCAGGCCGGGACTAGAATATCGCACCGGGGAGCTGTTTTTT	CAIRPGLEYRTGELFF
TRBV16	16	once	NA	TRBJ1-4	TGTGCCAGCAGCCAAGCGACAGCTGCAACTAATGAAAAACTGTTTTTT	CASSQATAATNEKLFF
TRBV2	13	NA	TRBD2	TRBJ2-5	TGTGCCAGCAAGCGGGGGGCAGGGGAGACCCAGTACTTC	CASKRGAGETQYF
TRBV5-1	14	NA	TRBD1	TRBJ2-3	TGCGCCAGCAGCCCAGGACAGGGCGGAGATACGCAGTATTTT	CASSPGQGGDTQYF
TRBV28	14	once	NA	TRBJ1-2	TGTGCCAGCAGTAATCCTCGGGGGACCTATGGCTACACCTTC	CASSNPRGTYGYTF
TRBV2	16	NA	TRBD2	TRBJ2-7	TGTGCCAGCAGTGAATGGTTAGCGGGAGGGATGTACGAGCAGCACTTC	CASSEWLAGGMYEQHF
TRBV7-9	14	once	TRBD1	TRBJ2-7	TGTGCCAGCAGCCTTGGACAGGGTTTCAACGAGCAGTACTTC	CASSLGQGFNEQYF
TRBV29-1	15	NA	NA	TRBJ2-3	TGCAGCGTTGAAGATGAGGGGGGGGGTACAGATACGCAGTATTTT	CSVEDEGGGTDTQYF
TRBV21-1	17	NA	NA	TRBJ2-5	TGTGCCAGCAGCATTAAAGGGCGGCTAGCGGTGGGGGAGACCCAGTACTTC	CASSIKGRLAVGETQYF
TRBV30	13	NA	NA	TRBJ1-1	TGTGCCTGGAGTGTGGGGAGGAACACTGAAGCTTTCTTT	CAWSVGRNTEAFF
TRBV6-4	15	few	TRBD2	TRBJ2-2	TGTGCCAGCAGTGCACTAGCGGGAGACACCGGGGAGCTGTTTTTT	CASSALAGDTGELFF
TRBV4-1	14	NA	NA	TRBJ1-4	TGCGCCAGCAGCCAACAGGGTTTTAATGAAAAACTGTTTTTT	CASSQQGFNEKLFF
TRBV25-1	15	NA	TRBD1	TRBJ2-2	TGTGCCAGCAGTGCCGGGACAGCAGACACCGGGGAGCTGTTTTTT	CASSAGTADTGELFF
TRBV2	14	few	TRBD2	TRBJ2-1	TGTGCCAGCGGGGGACTAGCCGGCCTCAGAGAGCAGTTCTTC	CASGGLAGLREQFF
TRBV11-2	15	NA	TRBD2	TRBJ2-3	TGTGCCAGCACTGTAGCGGGAAGGGACGCAGATACGCAGTATTTT	CASTVAGRDADTQYF
TRBV9	15	NA	NA	TRBJ1-1	TGTGCCAGCACCCCTAGAGAGGGTATGAACACTGAAGCTTTCTTT	CASTPREGMNTEAFF
TRBV20-1	11	NA	NA	TRBJ1-5	TGCAGTGCTAGTAATTCTCAGCCCCAGCATTTT	CSASNSQPQHF
TRBV7-2	13	NA	NA	TRBJ2-5	TGTGCCAGCAGCCCAGCGGGTCGAGAGACCCAGTACTTC	CASSPAGRETQYF
TRBV18	16	NA	TRBD2	TRBJ2-1	TGTGCCAGCTCACCAGTCAGCGGGACCCTATACAATGAGCAGTTCTTC	CASSPVSGTLYNEQFF
TRBV5-5	14	NA	TRBD2	TRBJ2-7	TGTGCCAGCAGACCCGGACTAGGTCCCTACGAGCAGTACTTC	CASRPGLGPYEQYF
TRBV11-2	18	NA	NA	TRBJ1-6	TGTGCCAGCAGCTTAGAGGAGGACGCTACAACGCCTAATTCACCCCTCCACTTT	CASSLEEDATTPNSPLHF
TRBV10-3	14	NA	NA	TRBJ1-2	TGTGCCATCAGTTCCCCCGGCAGGGCCTATGGCTACACCTTC	CAISSPGRAYGYTF
TRBV7-8	15	NA	NA	TRBJ2-6	TGTGCCAGCAGCTCACCAGGTCCCGGGGCCAACGTCCTGACTTTC	CASSSPGPGANVLTF
TRBV5-1	13	NA	NA	TRBJ1-2	TGCGCCAGCAGCTTGGAATCAAACTATGGCTACACCTTC	CASSLESNYGYTF
TRBV29-1	14	NA	NA	TRBJ2-1	TGCAGCGTTTGGAGCGGTGGCCTAAGCAATGAGCAGTTCTTC	CSVWSGGLSNEQFF
TRBV4-1	16	NA	NA	TRBJ2-1	TGCGCCAGCAGCCAAGATTACAGCAGCTCCTACAATGAGCAGTTCTTC	CASSQDYSSSYNEQFF
TRBV28	14	NA	NA	TRBJ1-6	TGTGCCAGCAGCCCGCGACAGTATAATTCACCCCTCCACTTT	CASSPRQYNSPLHF
TRBV7-6	13	NA	NA	TRBJ2-1	TGTGCCAGCAGCTCCTACCGAGCGGATGAGCAGTTCTTC	CASSSYRADEQFF
TRBV11-2	14	few	NA	TRBJ1-2	TGTGCCAGCAGCTTAGTGGGGGGAGGCTATGGCTACACCTTC	CASSLVGGGYGYTF
TRBV5-1	15	NA	TRBD2	TRBJ2-2	TGCGCCAGCAGCTCGACTAGCGGGGACACCGGGGAGCTGTTTTTT	CASSSTSGDTGELFF
TRBV28	13	NA	NA	TRBJ1-2	TGTGCCAGCAGGCCGAAGACAGGAACGGGCTACACCTTC	CASRPKTGTGYTF
TRBV18	15	NA	TRBD1	TRBJ2-1	TGTGCCAGCTCACTCCGGACAGGGGGGGACAATGAGCAGTTCTTC	CASSLRTGGDNEQFF
TRBV5-6	14	NA	TRBD1	TRBJ2-7	TGTGCCAGCAGCCCCCTGGACAGGGACTACGAGCAGTACTTC	CASSPLDRDYEQYF